Listed below are T cell receptor beta chains from one sample, sequenced in a study of cytomegalovirus exposure and HLA in healthy donors. Profiling relied on immunoSEQ multiplex PCR, and the TCRdb table lists in-frame clones only, not all of them. The sample has 70,000 or so clones; approximately 92% are singletons. Sequenced input: PBMCs. These receptors were obtained from a woman in her thirties in good health and CMV-seropositive. Both conserved end residues are part of each CDR3. A D gene is named only where the DNA matches it firmly.

V gene: TRBV28
D gene: NA
CDR3 protein: CASSLSTTFTDTQYF

V gene: TRBV27
D gene: NA
CDR3 protein: CASSLSTPSGDQFF

V gene: TRBV29-1
D gene: NA
CDR3 protein: CSVEFPVSYEQYF

V gene: TRBV11-3
D gene: TRBD1
CDR3 protein: CASSNNRGSGANVLTF

V gene: TRBV4-2
D gene: TRBD1
CDR3 protein: CASSQVWGQGSYGYTF

V gene: TRBV19
D gene: NA
CDR3 protein: CASSMTANQPQHF

V gene: TRBV4-1
D gene: NA
CDR3 protein: CASSPPSGAYEQYF

V gene: TRBV29-1
D gene: TRBD1
CDR3 protein: CSVERRTGLVGEQYF

V gene: TRBV18
D gene: TRBD1
CDR3 protein: CASSAITGTGYEKLFF

V gene: TRBV19
D gene: NA
CDR3 protein: CASSLGRGNYGYTF

V gene: TRBV5-1
D gene: NA
CDR3 protein: CASSSQGPEAFF

V gene: TRBV7-9
D gene: TRBD1
CDR3 protein: CASSLWDRDNEQFF

V gene: TRBV27
D gene: NA
CDR3 protein: CATKLGGAGTEAFF

V gene: TRBV10-1
D gene: TRBD2
CDR3 protein: CASSSSGRPYNEQFF

V gene: TRBV6-1
D gene: NA
CDR3 protein: CASRDTTGYGYTF

V gene: TRBV28
D gene: TRBD2
CDR3 protein: CASSWELGLAGGSYNEQFF

V gene: TRBV27
D gene: NA
CDR3 protein: CASTFGARGGSADTQYF

V gene: TRBV29-1
D gene: TRBD2
CDR3 protein: CSAWTSVRNEQFF

V gene: TRBV7-9
D gene: TRBD1
CDR3 protein: CASSYGQGDGYTF

V gene: TRBV6-5
D gene: TRBD1
CDR3 protein: CASSYDRAGNIQYF

V gene: TRBV5-1
D gene: TRBD2
CDR3 protein: CASSLAGAPYNEQFF

V gene: TRBV9
D gene: TRBD2
CDR3 protein: CASSGPSSGSYEQYF

V gene: TRBV7-8
D gene: NA
CDR3 protein: CASSFAGNTDTQYF

V gene: TRBV28
D gene: NA
CDR3 protein: CASSDLATSYEQYF

V gene: TRBV30
D gene: NA
CDR3 protein: CAWSVRFSGNTIYF

V gene: TRBV11-2
D gene: TRBD2
CDR3 protein: CASSVAGEGYEQFF

V gene: TRBV28
D gene: TRBD2
CDR3 protein: CASSLEVAGESYEQYF

V gene: TRBV5-1
D gene: TRBD1
CDR3 protein: CASSADRENSPLHF

V gene: TRBV7-9
D gene: TRBD1
CDR3 protein: CASSPQGEGGYTF

V gene: TRBV29-1
D gene: TRBD1
CDR3 protein: CSVIRGIFDEQFF

V gene: TRBV4-2
D gene: NA
CDR3 protein: CASSQDPFWTSTDTQYF

V gene: TRBV18
D gene: TRBD2
CDR3 protein: CASSRGLDDEQFF

V gene: TRBV6-1
D gene: NA
CDR3 protein: CASSEARDEQYF

V gene: TRBV18
D gene: TRBD1
CDR3 protein: CASSPIEQGATAFF

V gene: TRBV7-6
D gene: TRBD2
CDR3 protein: CASSRTSGRSNEQFF

V gene: TRBV27
D gene: NA
CDR3 protein: CASSLSSYNEQFF

V gene: TRBV7-9
D gene: TRBD2
CDR3 protein: CASYGGRQVGSSYNEQFF

V gene: TRBV11-2
D gene: NA
CDR3 protein: CASSLANSGNTIYF

V gene: TRBV4-2
D gene: TRBD1
CDR3 protein: CASSQDWQGALSRAPNEQFF

V gene: TRBV5-6
D gene: TRBD2
CDR3 protein: CASSFLLAGGNRFF

V gene: TRBV7-2
D gene: NA
CDR3 protein: CASSLAGEWGNEQYF

V gene: TRBV11-2
D gene: NA
CDR3 protein: CASSSYVWETQYF

V gene: TRBV5-1
D gene: TRBD2
CDR3 protein: CASSKGLALISTDTQYF

V gene: TRBV5-1
D gene: NA
CDR3 protein: CASSIGQQSYEQYF

V gene: TRBV7-9
D gene: NA
CDR3 protein: CASSFVPGLQGTEAFF

V gene: TRBV15
D gene: TRBD1
CDR3 protein: CATSRALGTAQETQYF

V gene: TRBV10-1
D gene: TRBD1
CDR3 protein: CASSESRAGRGRHEQFF

V gene: TRBV12-5
D gene: NA
CDR3 protein: CASGLVQSGNTEAFF

V gene: TRBV29-1
D gene: NA
CDR3 protein: CSVAGLDFYEQYF

V gene: TRBV2
D gene: TRBD2
CDR3 protein: CASSDVGTSGRARNEQFF

V gene: TRBV10-1
D gene: TRBD2
CDR3 protein: CASSSGTSGTNEQFF

V gene: TRBV21-1
D gene: NA
CDR3 protein: CASSRMRRGTGELFF

V gene: TRBV6-6
D gene: TRBD2
CDR3 protein: CASSYTTSGGLSEQYF

V gene: TRBV5-6
D gene: TRBD1
CDR3 protein: CASSLGQGDYGYTF

V gene: TRBV5-5
D gene: NA
CDR3 protein: CASSLGTGGELFF

V gene: TRBV7-9
D gene: NA
CDR3 protein: CASRRDNYNEQFF

V gene: TRBV5-4
D gene: TRBD2
CDR3 protein: CASSWGGRNTGELFF

V gene: TRBV7-9
D gene: TRBD1
CDR3 protein: CASSLRQGADTQYF

V gene: TRBV27
D gene: NA
CDR3 protein: CASSHLTEYISSNYGYTF